Sequencing of this T cell receptor beta chain was carried out in a study of siplizumab effects on memory and regulatory T cells. Findings of the study overall: Naive T cells seemed more diverse than memory cells; they also seemed major alloresponse contributors.

Germline lookup yields CDR1 SEHNR and CDR2 FQNEAQ (reference sequence). The CDR3 totals 16 residues. Trimming took 5 bases from V and 4 from J, leaving 20 bases between them. As to this clone: Its target is not known.

Per-sample assaying covered 95,000 to 100,000 TCR templates. The protocol was immunoSEQ multiplex PCR, while the TCRdb copy is restricted to in-frame clones and leaves out a portion. The sample includes around 110,000 clones, about 94% of them seen just once. This clonotype originated in a human donor in good health. The sequenced sample consisted of non-Treg CD4+ T cells sorted from blood. The gene calls are TRBV7-9 and TRBJ1-2; D is possibly TRBD1 (5 bases). The CDR3 sequence is CASSPLLTARAYGYTF. The CDR3 DNA is TGTGCCAGCAGCCCCCTCCTGACAGCGCGCGCCTATGGCTACACCTTC. Variable domain in full (rest from reference TRBV7-9 and TRBJ1-2): DTGVSQNPRHKITKRGQNVTFRCDPISEHNRLYWYRQTLGQGPEFLTYFQNEAQLEKSRLLSDRFSAERPKGSFSTLEIQRTEQGDSAMYLCASSPLLTARAYGYTFGSGTRLTVV.